One sample yielded the 25 T cell receptor beta chains listed below, sequenced in a study of T-cell memory formation after mild COVID-19. TCRdb itself ran the 5' RACE reads through MiXCR, one entry per CDR3 protein. The sample has approximately 300,000 distinct CDR3 sequences; 15% to 20% are singletons. The sample taken for sequencing was PBMCs or a T cell subset sorted from them (not recorded which). The receptor source for this set is a man aged 18 to 35 who had mild COVID-19 (a few samples of this study predate the infection). Cell type and time point are not known.

This chain connects TRBV7-2 to TRBJ2-4, with 8 bases lining up with TRBD1. The CDR3 is 15 amino acids. V shed 5 bases and J 5 bases; nucleotides not matched to a gene: 8. Germline lookup yields CDR1 SGHTA and CDR2 FQGNSA. CDR3 amino acids: CASSTQTGGENIQYF. The CDR3 DNA sequence: TGTGCCAGCAGCACCCAAACAGGGGGAGAAAACATTCAGTACTTC.

The V call is TRBV2, the J call TRBJ2-5; D gene unclear. V was pared by 3 bases and J by 1 base, with 6 bases between. Germline loops: CDR1 SNHLY, CDR2 FYNNEI. The CDR3 totals 13 residues. CDR3 loop: CASSDGLQETQYF. CDR3 bases: TGTGCCAGCAGTGACGGCCTCCAAGAGACCCAGTACTTC.

The V and J genes are TRBV4-1 and TRBJ2-1; tentatively, D is TRBD2 (6 bases). The length of the CDR3 is 13 residues. Trimming removed 3 bases from V and 5 bases from J, with 8 bases in between. Germline V gene lookup returns CDR1 MGHRA and CDR2 YSYEKL. The CDR3 spells CASSHRLDNEQFF. The CDR3 DNA is TGCGCCAGCAGCCACAGACTAGACAATGAGCAGTTCTTC.

The V call is TRBV7-2, the J call TRBJ1-5, with D uncertain. The CDR3 runs to 15 residues. CDR1 and CDR2 from the germline V gene are SGHTA and FQGNSA. V lost 5 bases and J 2 bases, leaving 13 bases between the germline ends. In DNA form, the CDR3 reads TGTGCCAGCAGCCTTGGAGGCGTCCGCAATCAGCCCCAGCATTTT. This encodes CASSLGGVRNQPQHF.

The chain joins TRBV20-1 to TRBJ2-5; TRBD1 aligns across 9 bases. J was trimmed by 5 bases and V by 5 bases; bases with no gene match: 6. CDR1 is DFQATT, CDR2 SNEGSKA, per germline (reference sequence). The CDR3 extends over 13 amino acids. The DNA for the CDR3 is TGCAGTGCTGGTACAGGGGGCTATGAGACCCAGTACTTC. Its protein is CSAGTGGYETQYF.

The J gene is TRBJ1-1, the V gene TRBV9; no reliable D call. The V and J ends lost 0 bases and 5 bases respectively, with 8 bases between them. The CDR3 runs to 13 residues. Germline CDR1 SGDLS, CDR2 YYNGEE. The CDR3, as DNA: TGTGCCAGCAGCGTAGGGTTTTTTACTGAAGCTTTCTTT. This codes for CASSVGFFTEAFF.

This rearrangement joins TRBV21-1 to TRBJ1-4; TRBD1 was called by the table and not checked on the DNA. TRBV21-1 is a documented pseudogene. This CDR3 contains 11 residues. CDR3 coding DNA: TGTGCCACCGGGACGGGGGAAAAACTGTTTTTT. It encodes CATGTGEKLFF.

This clonotype was detected only a few times. Written as DNA, the CDR3 is TGTGCCACCTACTACAATGAGCAGTTCTTC. It is translated as CATYYNEQFF. This chain joins TRBV21-1 and TRBJ2-1. TRBV21-1 is noted as a pseudogene. The CDR3 runs 10 residues.

This clonotype was observed a handful of times. This chain connects TRBV6-2 or TRBV6-3 to TRBJ1-2, with 8 bases lining up with TRBD1. This CDR3 has 16 amino acids. V lost 4 bases, J lost 0 bases, and 7 bases stayed unmatched. CDR1 and CDR2 from the germline V gene are MNHEY and SVGEGT. CDR3 protein: CASSFRDRFPNYGYTF. CDR3 sequence (DNA): TGTGCCAGCAGTTTCCGGGACAGGTTTCCTAACTATGGCTACACCTTC.

This chain uses TRBV4-3 with TRBJ2-3, with D uncertain. The germline V gene encodes CDR1 LGHNA and CDR2 YSLEER. The CDR3 has 12 amino acids. V dropped 5 bases and J dropped 4 bases, with 7 bases sitting between them. The CDR3 DNA is TGCGCCAGCAGCTCAAGCTCAGATACGCAGTATTTT. It is translated as CASSSSSDTQYF.

The V call is TRBV5-1, the J call TRBJ2-7; 10 positions match TRBD1. The germline V gene encodes CDR1 SGHRS and CDR2 YFSETQ. J gave up 3 bases and V 4 bases, and 4 bases lay outside the gene matches. The CDR3 is 14 amino acids. For the CDR3, the DNA is TGCGCCAGCAGCCAATGGACAGGGGGCTACGAGCAGTACTTC. Translating it yields CASSQWTGGYEQYF.

This chain connects TRBV29-1 to TRBJ2-3; D possibly matches TRBD1 or TRBD2 (5 bases each). Germline-derived CDR1 and CDR2 are SQVTM and ANQGSEA. The CDR3 has 11 amino acids. Trimming took 4 bases from V and 9 from J, leaving 11 bases between them. DNA for the CDR3: TGCAGCGTTGTAGGTGGGGGAACGCAGTATTTT. As protein: CSVVGGGTQYF.

This clonotype has just a few counts. The chain links TRBV24-1 to TRBJ2-3; 13 bases line up with TRBD2. Germline V gives CDR1 KGHDR, CDR2 SFDVKD. V shed 4 bases and J 5 bases; nucleotides not matched to a gene: 5. The CDR3 consists of 16 residues. DNA for the CDR3: TGTGCCACCAGTGACCAGACTAGCGGGGGGCGAGATACGCAGTATTTT. This gives the protein CATSDQTSGGRDTQYF.

There are a few counts of this clonotype. This sequence joins TRBV13 and TRBJ2-1; the D gene is possibly TRBD2 (7 bases). V was pared by 3 bases and J by 7 bases, with 22 bases between. The CDR3 loop spans 17 amino acids. The germline gives CDR1 PRHDT, CDR2 FYEKMQ (reference sequence). The CDR3 DNA sequence: TGTGCCAGCAGCTTTCGGGCTAGAGGGGGGGCCGATAATGAGCAGTTCTTC. Translating it yields CASSFRARGGADNEQFF.

J is TRBJ2-5 and V is TRBV5-1; possible D gene TRBD1, 6 bases. The CDR3 has 14 amino acids. Germline values: CDR1 SGHRS, CDR2 YFSETQ. V gave up 6 bases and J gave up 5 bases, with 17 bases separating them. The chain's CDR3 is CASTAGVGWETQYF. The CDR3 bases are TGCGCCAGCACAGCAGGGGTTGGATGGGAGACCCAGTACTTC.

The J gene is TRBJ2-3, the V gene TRBV2; D possibly matches TRBD1 or TRBD2 (5 bases each). This CDR3 spans 15 amino acids. The V gene lost 7 bases and the J gene lost 1 base, with 15 bases spanning the gap. Germline values: CDR1 SNHLY, CDR2 FYNNEI. The CDR3 coding sequence is TGTGCCAGCATTACACTCCGGGGACGCACAGATACGCAGTATTTT. It encodes CASITLRGRTDTQYF.

The chain is built from TRBV14 and TRBJ2-7, with 8 positions matching TRBD2. CDR1 and CDR2 from the germline V gene are SGHDN and FVKESK. Trimming cost V 1 base and J 5 bases; bases outside gene matches: 7. This CDR3 contains 15 residues. CDR3 bases: TGTGCCAGCAGCCAAGTAGTCGGGGGGGCCGACGAGCAGTACTTC. This sequence encodes CASSQVVGGADEQYF. Drawing the rest from reference TRBV14 and TRBJ2-7, the complete variable domain is EAGVTQFPSHSVIEKGQTVTLRCDPISGHDNLYWYRRVMGKEIKFLLHFVKESKQDESGMPNNRFLAERTGGTYSTLKVQPAELEDSGVYFCASSQVVGGADEQYFGPGTRLTVT.

This clonotype has a handful of counts. The chain links TRBV7-2 to TRBJ2-5; the D gene is possibly TRBD1 (6 bases). The CDR3 consists of 14 residues. The germline V and J ends were trimmed by 5 bases and 5 bases, with 15 bases remaining between them. Germline values: CDR1 SGHTA, CDR2 FQGNSA. CDR3 in amino acids: CASSPQGIGETQYF. CDR3 bases: TGTGCCAGCAGCCCTCAGGGGATAGGCGAGACCCAGTACTTC.

This chain joins TRBV7-9 and TRBJ1-2; D unresolved. The CDR3 totals 16 residues. Trimming shortened V by 3 bases and J by 8 bases, and 22 bases separated the two germline ends. CDR1 SEHNR and CDR2 FQNEAQ come from the germline V gene (reference sequence). CDR3 in amino acids: CASSFSTATSSGGYTF. The CDR3 coding sequence is TGTGCCAGCAGCTTTAGTACGGCCACCTCATCGGGGGGCTACACCTTC.

The V call is TRBV18, the J call TRBJ1-2; D unclear. Germline-derived CDR1 and CDR2 are KGHSH and LQKENI. V was trimmed by 2 bases and J by 8 bases, leaving 18 bases between them. The CDR3 loop spans 15 amino acids. CDR3 loop: CASSPAPGPMGGYTF. The CDR3 region has the DNA TGTGCCAGCTCACCAGCTCCGGGTCCCATGGGGGGCTACACCTTC. The full variable domain, rest sourced from reference TRBV18 and TRBJ1-2, is NAGVMQNPRHLVRRRGQEARLRCSPMKGHSHVYWYRQLPEEGLKFMVYLQKENIIDESGMPKERFSAEFPKEGPSILRIQQVVRGDSAAYFCASSPAPGPMGGYTFGSGTRLTVV.

This clonotype appeared a few times. The V gene is TRBV18, the J gene TRBJ1-5, with D unresolved. This CDR3 contains 14 residues. Trimming shortened V by 3 bases and J by 1 base, and 7 bases separated the two germline ends. CDR1 is KGHSH and CDR2 is LQKENI in the germline V gene. The CDR3 DNA reads TGTGCCAGCTCACCGAATAAAAGCAATCAGCCCCAGCATTTT. Its protein product is CASSPNKSNQPQHF.

This chain joins TRBV20-1 and TRBJ2-5; 10 bases align to TRBD1. CDR1 and CDR2 from the germline V gene are DFQATT and SNEGSKA (reference sequence). J was trimmed by 4 bases and V by 2 bases; bases with no gene match: 4. The CDR3 runs to 14 residues. CDR3 sequence (DNA): TGCAGTGCTAGAACATGGACAGGGGGAGAGACCCAGTACTTC. Translation gives CSARTWTGGETQYF.

This clonotype appeared a few times. V and J are TRBV15 and TRBJ2-3, with 9 positions matching TRBD1. V dropped 0 bases and J dropped 1; count of bases not matched to a gene: 8. From germline, CDR1 is LNHNV and CDR2 YYDKDF (reference sequence). This CDR3 region has 18 residues. CDR3 DNA sequence: TGTGCCACCAGCAGAGATTGGCTGAGACAGGGGGGCACAGATACGCAGTATTTT. Encoded protein: CATSRDWLRQGGTDTQYF. Complete variable domain (other parts from reference TRBV15 and TRBJ2-3): DAMVIQNPRYQVTQFGKPVTLSCSQTLNHNVMYWYQQKSSQAPKLLFHYYDKDFNNEADTPDNFQSRRPNTSFCFLDIRSPGLGDTAMYLCATSRDWLRQGGTDTQYFGPGTRLTVL.

This clonotype has just one count. The chain uses TRBV7-2 and TRBJ1-2; no clear D. The germline V and J ends were trimmed by 4 bases and 4 bases, with 19 bases remaining between them. This CDR3 spans 16 amino acids. From germline, CDR1 is SGHTA and CDR2 FQGNSA. CDR3 DNA: TGTGCCAGCAGCTCATCCGGGGAAGGGTTTAGCTATGGCTACACCTTC. Protein sequence: CASSSSGEGFSYGYTF.

This clonotype came up a few times. The rearrangement uses TRBV4-3 and TRBJ2-1, with unresolved D. This CDR3 has 14 amino acids. Germline CDR1 LGHNA, CDR2 YSLEER. Trimming removed 0 bases from V and 10 bases from J, with 13 bases in between. This CDR3 reads CASSQDGLVREQFF. Here the CDR3 DNA reads TGCGCCAGCAGCCAAGATGGCTTGGTTAGAGAGCAGTTCTTC.